This T cell receptor beta chain came from a study of OX40 agonist ivuxolimab in advanced cancers. Study at large: Patients were dosed intravenously with ivuxolimab at 0.01 to 10 mg/kg every 2 weeks. Three partial responders included one hepatocellular carcinoma patient and two cutaneous melanoma patients.

The table came from immunoSEQ multiplex PCR; TCRdb's copy has only in-frame clones and leaves some out. The profile covers tens of thousands of clones, with about 90% appearing a single time and 4% to 4.5% taken by the ten largest. About this clone: Its antigen remains unknown.

Trimming removed 0 bases from V and 3 bases from J, with 8 bases in between. Germline values: CDR1 MNHEY, CDR2 SVGAGI. The CDR3 extends over 15 amino acids. General study points: Relatively little clonal expansion, among the lowest observed, appeared in partial responders at 0.1-3.0 mg/kg. Antigen targets of the expanded peripheral T cells went undetermined.

This clonotype originated in an adult with an advanced solid tumor such as melanoma, head and neck, liver or kidney cancer. Specimen: CD4+ or CD8+ T cells sorted from blood, collected in a trial of the OX40 agonist ivuxolimab. The chain employs TRBV6-5 and TRBJ2-2, with D uncertain. The CDR3, as DNA: TGTGCCAGCAGTTACTCAGCACTTGACACCGGGGAGCTGTTTTTT. Its protein is CASSYSALDTGELFF.